This T cell receptor (beta chain) was recovered during a study of cytomegalovirus exposure and HLA in healthy donors. Study outcomes and limitations: Three chains tied to CMV proved CMV antigen-specific in vitro.

About this clone: The antigen remains undetermined.

The junction had 10 bases not matched to a gene; V was cut back by 1 base and J by 5 bases. This CDR3 is built from 16 residues. The germline CDR1 and CDR2 sequences are GTSNPN and SVGIG (reference sequence). The PCR had 60 Vbeta and 13 Jbeta primers. Sequencing used immunoSEQ multiplex PCR; TCRdb keeps in-frame clones, though not all of them. The data hold about 96,000 clones, with around four fifths observed a single time. This chain joins TRBV30 and TRBJ1-5; TRBD1 matches at 8 bases. The source is a man aged 50 to 60 in good health and CMV-seropositive. The sequenced sample was PBMCs. The CDR3 region has the DNA TGTGCCTGGAGTGCACTCGGGACAGGAAGCGATCAGCCCCAGCATTTT. Its translation is CAWSALGTGSDQPQHF.